This entry concerns a single T cell receptor beta chain. Germline V CDR1 and CDR2: SGHDT, YYEEEE. Trimming left V 6 bases short and J 1 base short, with 7 bases between. CDR3 length: 13 residues. The sample comes from a study of blood T cell repertoires in COVID-19. Study-wide background: Acute and convalescent COVID-19 samples came from the United States, Italy and Spain. Sources were T cells, B-cell-depleted T cells, or PBMCs; the material itself was cDNA or gDNA.

In the source study's methods: Estimation of nucleated cell counts was performed using reference gene primer amplification. Only in-frame clones appear in the TCRdb table, and some are missing; sequencing was by immunoSEQ multiplex PCR. The V and J calls and the clone size are those of that table, but D and trimming were determined from the DNA. The sample contains 200,000 to 300,000 clones, around 88% of which appear only once. This clonotype originated in a young man with active or convalescent COVID-19. The material sequenced was peripheral blood. The chain recombines TRBV5-6 with TRBJ1-4; no reliable D call. In DNA, the CDR3 is TGTGCCAGCAACGTCGGAACTAATGAAAAACTGTTTTTT. Residues: CASNVGTNEKLFF.